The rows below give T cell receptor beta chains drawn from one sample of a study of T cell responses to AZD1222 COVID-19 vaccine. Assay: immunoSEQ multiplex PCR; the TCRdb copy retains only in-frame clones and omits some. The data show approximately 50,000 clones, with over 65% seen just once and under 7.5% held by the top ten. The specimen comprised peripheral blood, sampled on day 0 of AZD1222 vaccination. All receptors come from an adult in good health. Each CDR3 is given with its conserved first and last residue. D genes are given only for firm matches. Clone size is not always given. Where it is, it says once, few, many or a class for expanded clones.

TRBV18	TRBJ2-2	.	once	TGTGCCAGCTCACCAGAGACAGTACACACCGGGGAGCTGTTTTTT	CASSPETVHTGELFF
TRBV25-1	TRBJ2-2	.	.	TGTGCCAGCAGTGAATCCCTACCAGGCACCGGGGAGCTGTTTTTT	CASSESLPGTGELFF
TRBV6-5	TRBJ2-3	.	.	TGTGCCAGCAGGGTATCAGATACGCAGTATTTT	CASRVSDTQYF
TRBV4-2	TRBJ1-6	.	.	TGTGCCAGCAGAGGACAGTCCTTATCCCTCCACTTT	CASRGQSLSLHF
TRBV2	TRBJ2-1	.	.	TGTGCCAGCAGTGACCCGGGCCTCCACAATGAGCAGTTCTTC	CASSDPGLHNEQFF
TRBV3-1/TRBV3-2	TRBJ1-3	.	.	TGTGCCAAGACACTGAACTCTGGAAACACCATATATTTT	CAKTLNSGNTIYF
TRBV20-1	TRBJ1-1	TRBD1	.	TGCAGTGCTAGCGGGGACAGAGAAGCTTTCTTT	CSASGDREAFF
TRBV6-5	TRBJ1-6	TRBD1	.	TGTGCCAGCCGAACAGGGGTTTCACCCCTCCACTTT	CASRTGVSPLHF
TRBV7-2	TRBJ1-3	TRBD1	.	TGTGCCAGCAGCCCACAGGGGGGCTCTGGAAACACCATATATTTT	CASSPQGGSGNTIYF
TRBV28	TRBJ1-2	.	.	TGTGCCAGCAGTCCCGCAGGGTACTATGGCTACACCTTC	CASSPAGYYGYTF
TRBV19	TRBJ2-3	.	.	TGTGCCAGTAGACGGAGGGGTTCATCTAGCACAGATACGCAGTATTTT	CASRRRGSSSTDTQYF
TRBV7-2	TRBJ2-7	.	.	TGTGCCAGCAGCTTAGCGCAAGGAAACTTAGGCGAGCAGTACTTC	CASSLAQGNLGEQYF
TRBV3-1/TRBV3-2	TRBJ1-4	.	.	TGTGCCAGCAGCCAAGTTGGGCAGGGACGAGAATGCGAAAAACTGTTTTTT	CASSQVGQGRECEKLFF
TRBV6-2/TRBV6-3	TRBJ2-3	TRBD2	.	TGTGCCAGCAGTCACGGCGGGAGGGGCACAGATACGCAGTATTTT	CASSHGGRGTDTQYF
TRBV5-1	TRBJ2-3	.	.	TGCGCCAGCCGAAGTTTTTCTAGCACAGATACGCAGTATTTT	CASRSFSSTDTQYF
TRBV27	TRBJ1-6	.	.	TGTGCCAGCAGTTTATCCGTCGGCGTACCCAATTCACCCCTCCACTTT	CASSLSVGVPNSPLHF
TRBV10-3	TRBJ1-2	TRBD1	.	TGTGCCATCAGTGAGCTCGGGACAGCCTATGGCTACACCTTC	CAISELGTAYGYTF